A selection of T cell receptor beta chains follows, all from one sample in a study of shared clonotypes between healthy human individuals. The protocol was immunoSEQ multiplex PCR, while the TCRdb copy is restricted to in-frame clones and leaves out a portion. The table has more than 2 million clones, 90% to 95% seen once. The sequencing sample was made of naive CD4+ T cells sorted from blood. The receptors stem from a man aged 18-30 years in good health. The CDR3 runs from the conserved cysteine through the conserved F or W. A D gene is named only where the DNA matches it firmly. The size entry is marked missing in some rows and otherwise reads once, few, many or a size class.

d_call clone_size j_call cdr3_length v_call cdr3_nt cdr3_aa
. few TRBJ2-1 15 TRBV19 TGTGCCAGTAGTGAGGGACCGAGCTCCTACAATGAGCAGTTCTTC CASSEGPSSYNEQFF
TRBD2 . TRBJ2-1 11 TRBV28 TGTGCCAGCAGACTAGCGGGGGTCCAGTTCTTC CASRLAGVQFF
. . TRBJ2-7 14 TRBV5-1 TGCGCCAGCAGCTTGGTCACCTATACCTACGAGCAGTACTTC CASSLVTYTYEQYF
. . TRBJ2-5 15 TRBV5-1 TGCGCCAGCAGCTCGCTCGCTGGAATCCAAGAGACCCAGTACTTC CASSSLAGIQETQYF
TRBD2 . TRBJ2-3 17 TRBV5-1 TGCGCCAGCAGCCCGGGGACTAGCGGGAGGGCCGCAGATACGCAGTATTTT CASSPGTSGRAADTQYF
. . TRBJ2-7 13 TRBV6-1 TGTGCCAGCAGTGGCCAAAATTCCTACGAGCAGTACTTC CASSGQNSYEQYF
TRBD1 . TRBJ1-6 15 TRBV19 TGTGCCAGTAGTATAAGGGGACAGCATAATTCACCCCTCCACTTT CASSIRGQHNSPLHF
TRBD1 . TRBJ2-4 14 TRBV30 TGTGCCTGGGGCCGACAGGGAGCCAAAAACATTCAGTACTTC CAWGRQGAKNIQYF
. . TRBJ1-5 15 TRBV19 TGTGCCAGTAGTAATACGGGGGCTGGCAATCAGCCCCAGCATTTT CASSNTGAGNQPQHF
. . TRBJ1-2 13 TRBV6-1 TGTGCCAGCAGACCGGACGGAATCTATGGCTACACCTTC CASRPDGIYGYTF
. . TRBJ2-3 15 TRBV14 TGTGCCAGCAGCCAAGTCGGAGTTTACCAAGATACGCAGTATTTT CASSQVGVYQDTQYF
. . TRBJ1-2 12 TRBV29-1 TGCAGCGTTGCAGGGGCGCGCTATGGCTACACCTTC CSVAGARYGYTF
TRBD2 . TRBJ2-3 13 TRBV2 TGTGCCAGCACGGGACTAGGCACAGATACGCAGTATTTT CASTGLGTDTQYF
TRBD1 . TRBJ1-6 14 TRBV30 TGTGCCTGGAGTCAGGGGACAGTCGGTTCACCCCTCCACTTT CAWSQGTVGSPLHF
. . TRBJ1-6 14 TRBV7-2 TGTGCCAGCAGCTTAGCTGGGTCGGGCTCACCCCCCCACTTT CASSLAGSGSPPHF
TRBD1 . TRBJ2-5 14 TRBV6-1 TGTGCCAGCAGCCGGGACAGGGTCCAAGAGACCCAGTACTTC CASSRDRVQETQYF
TRBD1 . TRBJ2-3 15 TRBV15 TGTGCCACCAGCCCCCCTGGACAGGGAACAGATACGCAGTATTTT CATSPPGQGTDTQYF
. . TRBJ1-5 13 TRBV6-1 TGTGCCACCTCGCCCGATAGCAATCAGCCCCAGCATTTT CATSPDSNQPQHF
. . TRBJ1-4 14 TRBV15 TGTGCCACCAGCACCTCGGGGGGCGGTGAAAAACTGTTTTTT CATSTSGGGEKLFF
TRBD1 . TRBJ2-1 16 TRBV7-9 TGTGCCAGCAGCTTAGCCCGGGACAGGGATTACAATGAGCAGTTCTTC CASSLARDRDYNEQFF
. . TRBJ2-7 15 TRBV28 TGTGCCAGCAACACGAAGGGCAGGGGGGCCTACGAGCAGTACTTC CASNTKGRGAYEQYF
. once TRBJ1-2 15 TRBV14 TGTGCCAGCAGCCAATTAACAGGGCACCGCTATGGCTACACCTTC CASSQLTGHRYGYTF
. . TRBJ2-5 15 TRBV21-1 TGTGCCAGCAGCAAATTCCCCAGGCAGGAAGAGACCCAGTACTTC CASSKFPRQEETQYF
TRBD1 . TRBJ2-5 13 TRBV19 TGTGCCAGTAGTAAGGGACAGGGAGAGACCCAGTACTTC CASSKGQGETQYF
TRBD1 . TRBJ1-5 15 TRBV25-1 TGTGCCAGCAGTGCCGGACAGGGGAGCAATCAGCCCCAGCATTTT CASSAGQGSNQPQHF
. . TRBJ1-2 11 TRBV6-5 TGTGCCAGCAGCAGTAACTATGGCTACACCTTC CASSSNYGYTF
. . TRBJ2-7 13 TRBV10-3 TGTGCCATCAGTAAGACAGGCCCCTACGAGCAGTACTTC CAISKTGPYEQYF
. . TRBJ2-5 13 TRBV30 TGTGCCTGGAGCAGGGGACTGCAAGAGACCCAGTACTTC CAWSRGLQETQYF
. . TRBJ1-2 11 TRBV10-3 TGTGCCATATATGGGGGGTATGGCTACACCTTC CAIYGGYGYTF
. . TRBJ1-2 15 TRBV5-6 TGTGCCAGCAGCTTGGGATTTCTTCCTAACTATGGCTACACCTTC CASSLGFLPNYGYTF
. . TRBJ2-2 16 TRBV7-2 TGTGCCAGCAGTAAACAGGTCCCCTTAGGCACCGGGGAGCTGTTTTTT CASSKQVPLGTGELFF